What follows are 5 T cell receptor beta chains derived from one specimen sequenced in a study of cytomegalovirus exposure and HLA in healthy donors. Vbeta (60) and Jbeta (13) primers were used in the PCR. Assay: immunoSEQ multiplex PCR; the TCRdb copy retains only in-frame clones and omits some. This sample has 120,000 to 150,000 clones; 70% to 80% occur once, and the top ten carry around 1.7%. The sample consisted of PBMCs. These receptors all stem from a female donor in good health and CMV-seronegative.

This chain links TRBV5-4 with TRBJ1-4, with TRBD1 as a possible D gene (5 bases). Trimming left V 2 bases short and J 8 bases short, with 13 bases between. Germline CDR1 SGHNT, CDR2 YYREEE (reference sequence). The CDR3 runs 14 residues. CDR3 DNA sequence: TGTGCCAGCAGCTTAGCTGAGACAGAGGAAAAACTGTTTTTT. Its protein is CASSLAETEEKLFF.

This rearrangement joins TRBV9 to TRBJ1-1, with a tentative D call TRBD1 (5 bases). The germline V and J ends were trimmed by 3 bases and 2 bases, with 14 bases remaining between them. CDR1 is SGDLS and CDR2 is YYNGEE in the germline V gene. This CDR3 has 15 residues. This CDR3 is CASSGGLTSNTEAFF. The CDR3 DNA follows: TGTGCCAGCAGCGGGGGACTAACGAGCAACACTGAAGCTTTCTTT. The full variable domain, in which reference TRBV9 and TRBJ1-1 provide the parts outside the CDR3, is DSGVTQTPKHLITATGQRVTLRCSPRSGDLSVYWYQQSLDQGLQFLIQYYNGEERAKGNILERFSAQQFPDLHSELNLSSLELGDSALYFCASSGGLTSNTEAFFGQGTRLTVV.

This sequence joins TRBV4-2 and TRBJ2-4; 8 bases fit TRBD1. This CDR3 spans 19 amino acids. From germline, CDR1 is LGHNA and CDR2 YNFKEQ. J gave up 0 bases and V 1 base, and 11 bases lay outside the gene matches. The CDR3 nucleotides read TGTGCCAGCAGCCAAGGGAACCGGGACAGGCGAATAGCCAAAAACATTCAGTACTTC. Translation gives CASSQGNRDRRIAKNIQYF.

V gene TRBV19 combines with J gene TRBJ1-4; 9 bases agree with TRBD1. CDR3 length: 14 amino acids. Germline CDR1 and CDR2: LNHDA and SQIVND (reference sequence). With V trimmed by 5 bases and J by 8 bases, 6 bases remained unmatched. CDR3 DNA: TGTGCCAGTAGTGTCCGAGACAGGGGGGAAAAACTGTTTTTT. As protein: CASSVRDRGEKLFF.

V gene TRBV11-3 combines with J gene TRBJ2-3; 7 nucleotides align to TRBD2. Germline lookup yields CDR1 SGHNT and CDR2 YENEEA. The J segment lost 3 bases and the V segment lost 3 bases, leaving 9 bases of the junction unmatched. CDR3 length equals 16 residues. CDR3 loop: CASSLGWRERTDTQYF. The CDR3 region has the DNA TGTGCCAGCAGCTTGGGCTGGCGGGAGAGAACAGATACGCAGTATTTT.